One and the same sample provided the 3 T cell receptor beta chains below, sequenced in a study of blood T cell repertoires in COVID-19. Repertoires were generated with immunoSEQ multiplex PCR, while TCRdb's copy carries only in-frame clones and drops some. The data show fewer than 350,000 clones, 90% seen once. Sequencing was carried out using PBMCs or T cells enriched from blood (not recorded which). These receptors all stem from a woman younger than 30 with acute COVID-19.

DNA for the CDR3: TGCGCCAGCAGCTTGACCCCAGCGGTAAATGAGCAGTTCTTC. It is translated as CASSLTPAVNEQFF. The V and J genes are TRBV5-1 and TRBJ2-1; tentative D call: TRBD2 (5 bases). Germline V gene lookup returns CDR1 SGHRS and CDR2 YFSETQ. The CDR3 loop spans 14 amino acids. With 1 base removed from V and 7 bases from J, the gap between germline ends came to 12 bases. Using reference TRBV5-1 and TRBJ2-1 for the parts outside the CDR3, the full variable domain is KAGVTQTPRYLIKTRGQQVTLSCSPISGHRSVSWYQQTPGQGLQFLFEYFSETQRNKGNFPGRFSGRQFSNSRSEMNVSTLELGDSALYLCASSLTPAVNEQFFGPGTRLTVL.

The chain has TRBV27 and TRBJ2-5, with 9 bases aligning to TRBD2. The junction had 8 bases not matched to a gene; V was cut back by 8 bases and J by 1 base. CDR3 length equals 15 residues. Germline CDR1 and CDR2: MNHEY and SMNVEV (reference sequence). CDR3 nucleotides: TGTGCCAGCGGATTAGCGGGAGTATCCCAAGAGACCCAGTACTTC. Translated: CASGLAGVSQETQYF.

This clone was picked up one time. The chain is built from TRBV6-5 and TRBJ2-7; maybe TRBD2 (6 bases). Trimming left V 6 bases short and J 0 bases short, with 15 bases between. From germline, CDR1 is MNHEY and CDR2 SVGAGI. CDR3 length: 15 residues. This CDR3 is CASRGTSRSSYEQYF. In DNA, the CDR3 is TGTGCCAGCAGAGGAACTAGCCGCAGCTCCTACGAGCAGTACTTC.